This is a list of T cell receptor beta chains from one sample in a study of blood T cell repertoires in COVID-19. TCRdb's copy holds only in-frame clones and misses some; the assay was immunoSEQ multiplex PCR. The sample carries under 350,000 clones, approximately 90% recorded once. Specimen: peripheral blood. Source of these receptors: a young woman with COVID-19, enrolled during active disease. The CDR3 runs from the conserved cysteine through the conserved F or W. D genes are given only for firm matches. Not all rows give a size; the values are once, few, many and, for expanded clones, a class.

D | size | J | V | CDR3 | DNA
. | . | TRBJ2-2 | TRBV9 | CASSVNRVGTGELFF | TGTGCCAGCAGCGTAAACAGGGTCGGTACCGGGGAGCTGTTTTTT
TRBD2 | . | TRBJ2-3 | TRBV6-5 | CASSYYSGRSDTQYF | TGTGCCAGCAGTTACTATAGCGGGAGATCAGATACGCAGTATTTT
TRBD1 | . | TRBJ1-4 | TRBV28 | CASGVAGTGNEKLFF | TGTGCCAGCGGAGTGGCAGGGACAGGGAATGAAAAACTGTTTTTT
TRBD2 | . | TRBJ2-7 | TRBV7-2 | CASSLAGGTSYEQYF | TGTGCCAGCAGCTTAGCGGGAGGGACCTCCTACGAGCAGTACTTC
TRBD1 | . | TRBJ1-1 | TRBV28 | CASSLPTGKLEAFF | TGTGCCAGCAGTTTACCGACAGGGAAACTTGAAGCTTTCTTT
. | . | TRBJ2-3 | TRBV14 | CASSPTRRDTQYF | TGTGCCAGCAGTCCGACTAGAAGAGATACGCAGTATTTT
TRBD1 | . | TRBJ1-1 | TRBV19 | CASSPRLGYRGDTEAFF | TGTGCCAGTAGTCCCCGACTCGGGTACAGGGGGGACACTGAAGCTTTCTTT
. | . | TRBJ2-1 | TRBV2 | CASSGQRTYNEQFF | TGTGCCAGCAGTGGCCAGCGGACGTACAATGAGCAGTTCTTC
TRBD2 | . | TRBJ2-1 | TRBV28 | CASSLRTSENNEQFF | TGTGCCAGCAGTTTACGGACTAGCGAAAACAATGAGCAGTTCTTC
. | . | TRBJ1-1 | TRBV2 | CANLGGGAEAFF | TGTGCCAATCTCGGGGGGGGCGCTGAAGCTTTCTTT
. | . | TRBJ2-2 | TRBV5-1 | CASSSPWQLNTGELFF | TGCGCCAGCAGCTCCCCCTGGCAACTAAACACCGGGGAGCTGTTTTTT
TRBD1 | . | TRBJ1-4 | TRBV28 | CASGTGNEKLFF | TGTGCCAGTGGGACAGGCAATGAAAAACTGTTTTTT
. | once | TRBJ1-3 | TRBV28 | CASSLSSYRFSGNTIYF | TGTGCCAGCAGTTTATCCTCGTACAGGTTCTCTGGAAACACCATATATTTT
. | . | TRBJ2-5 | TRBV7-2 | CASRPAGSETQYF | TGTGCCAGCAGACCCGCGGGGTCGGAGACCCAGTACTTC
. | . | TRBJ2-2 | TRBV6-5 | CASRAWGGSSGELFF | TGTGCCAGCAGGGCCTGGGGAGGATCCAGCGGGGAGCTGTTTTTT
. | . | TRBJ2-1 | TRBV19 | CASSGSGYNEQFF | TGTGCCAGTAGCGGGAGCGGCTACAATGAGCAGTTCTTC
TRBD1 | . | TRBJ2-3 | TRBV28 | CASSRSPPGQGFRTDTQYF | TGTGCCAGCAGTAGATCGCCTCCGGGACAGGGTTTTAGAACAGATACGCAGTATTTT
. | . | TRBJ1-3 | TRBV6-5 | CASSFGGSGNTIYF | TGTGCCAGCAGTTTCGGGGGCTCTGGAAACACCATATATTTT
. | few | TRBJ2-7 | TRBV4-2 | CASTGGAGAGEQYF | TGTGCCAGCACAGGGGGAGCGGGAGCGGGTGAGCAGTACTTC
TRBD2 | . | TRBJ2-7 | TRBV11-2 | CASSLEGAGDEEQYF | TGTGCCAGCAGCTTAGAAGGAGCGGGAGACGAGGAGCAGTACTTC
TRBD2 | . | TRBJ2-2 | TRBV7-9 | CASRLRTSGRVYTGELFF | TGTGCCAGCAGACTAAGGACTAGCGGGAGGGTGTACACCGGGGAGCTGTTTTTT
TRBD2 | . | TRBJ2-5 | TRBV4-1 | CASSPREGSETQYF | TGCGCCAGCAGCCCAAGGGAGGGTTCGGAGACCCAGTACTTC
TRBD1 | . | TRBJ2-7 | TRBV6-6 | CASSPRTGRWNEQYF | TGTGCCAGCAGCCCCCGGACAGGGAGGTGGAACGAGCAGTACTTC
TRBD2 | . | TRBJ2-1 | TRBV29-1 | CSVRSPGGNEQFF | TGCAGCGTACGTTCGCCCGGGGGGAATGAGCAGTTCTTC
TRBD1 | . | TRBJ2-3 | TRBV15 | CATSDRDRESTDTQYF | TGTGCCACCAGCGACCGGGACAGGGAAAGCACAGATACGCAGTATTTT
TRBD1 | . | TRBJ1-2 | TRBV13 | CASSLVGQGAGGYTF | TGTGCCAGCAGCTTAGTAGGACAGGGGGCAGGTGGCTACACCTTC
. | . | TRBJ2-2 | TRBV28 | CASSLFGDSNTGELFF | TGTGCCAGCAGTTTATTCGGGGATTCGAACACCGGGGAGCTGTTTTTT
. | . | TRBJ1-2 | TRBV2 | CASSVGLIGGYTF | TGTGCCAGCTCTGTCGGACTAATCGGAGGCTACACCTTC
. | . | TRBJ1-5 | TRBV4-1 | CASSHRGQPQHF | TGCGCCAGCAGCCACCGCGGTCAGCCCCAGCATTTT
TRBD2 | . | TRBJ2-3 | TRBV3-1/TRBV3-2 | CASSQVAGGTDTQYF | TGTGCCAGCAGCCAAGTAGCGGGAGGTACAGATACGCAGTATTTT
TRBD2 | once | TRBJ2-1 | TRBV5-4 | CASSGSGSPPNEQFF | TGTGCCAGCAGCGGAAGCGGGAGCCCCCCCAATGAGCAGTTCTTC
. | . | TRBJ2-7 | TRBV4-1 | CASSQDPFYEQYF | TGCGCCAGCAGCCAAGACCCCTTCTACGAGCAGTACTTC
. | . | TRBJ2-5 | TRBV30 | CAWSVPGLSGGETQYF | TGTGCCTGGAGCGTTCCGGGACTCTCTGGGGGAGAGACCCAGTACTTC